This T cell receptor (beta chain) was identified in a study of T cell responses to AZD1222 COVID-19 vaccine. This table comes from immunoSEQ multiplex PCR, and its TCRdb copy is limited to in-frame clones, with some not included. The sample consists of 150,000 to 180,000 clones, just over 90% of them appearing once. Overall study results and limits: Possibly, clonal diversity was underestimated; donors were largely white British and included more females. Seropositive status at baseline applied to only six AZD1222 recipients.

The CDR3 spans 14 residues. Germline V gene lookup returns CDR1 KGHDR and CDR2 SFDVKD. V lost 4 bases and J lost 4, with 12 bases in between. This clone is a singleton in its sample. The antigen is unknown. The specimen comprised peripheral blood, sampled on day 0 of AZD1222 vaccination. This sequence joins TRBV24-1 and TRBJ1-2; D gene unclear. This clonotype was obtained from an adult in good health. CDR3 bases: TGTGCCACCAGTGAGCCGACGGTAACCTATGGCTACACCTTC. Translation gives CATSEPTVTYGYTF.